The sequence of this T cell receptor beta chain was determined in a study of blood T cell repertoires in COVID-19 (dated by TCRdb to 2020 to 2022). In the study overall: Samples covering the acute and convalescent phases of COVID-19 were provided by collaborators in the United States, Italy and Spain. A freely available public database, intended as a resource for researchers studying the immune response to SARS-CoV-2, is where the repertoires were released. The dataset comprised deeply sampled blood TCRbeta repertoires from subjects exposed to, actively infected with, or recovered from COVID-19. Where HLA class I and class II types were available, the types were taken from metadata supplied by the sample provider, not from assay-based typing. The material from the prospective study consisted of cDNA or gDNA derived from T cells, B-cell-depleted T cells, or PBMCs. Samples came from the ongoing ImmuneRACE study (first 160 participants) plus 1,254 subjects from 6 global collaborators. Nearly every sample came with metadata listing a de-identified subject ID, COVID-19 status, age in years and sex. The investigation overall reported the following: The amount of clinical and demographic metadata varied by source and participant and was provided uncurated.

The immunoSEQ Assay, a bias-controlled multiplex PCR, was used to amplify TCRbeta CDR3 regions from genomic DNA. Concerning the study's data processing: Within the assay, amplification of reference gene primers was used to estimate how many nucleated cells each sample contained. Sequence reads were collapsed and filtered to measure the absolute abundance of every unique TCRbeta CDR3 rearrangement. For each sample, productive Simpson clonality was calculated by taking the square root of Simpson's diversity index across productive rearrangements. TCRdb took over this immuneACCESS table, retaining in-frame rearrangements with V and J assigned. Such tables are incomplete; in checked studies, under half of the missing clones stem from an unresolved V gene, and the remainder is unexplained. Clone size and V and J calls were adopted from that table, with D and trimming inferred from the DNA. The sample table contains about 200,000 clones; only one count was recorded for about 87% of them. Of the sample, about 6.2% falls within the top ten clones.

Samples from volunteer blood donors who had recovered from COVID-19 were contributed by a second Seattle source. The collaborating institutions used their own protocols to collect whole blood in K2EDTA tubes. Collaborator samples were shipped for TCRbeta analysis as frozen whole blood, isolated PBMCs, or DNA extracted from either sample type. CDR1 and CDR2 are drawn from the germline V gene: SGHDN, FVKESK. Counted from cysteine to phenylalanine, this CDR3 has 13 amino acids. The kept DNA is CDR3 alone, 39 bases in frame from the first base. The V and J ends are trimmed by 0 bases and 5 bases, leaving 7 bases between them. This clone came up a few times. This clone's antigen is unknown. There are no base qualities to consult, and no much larger clone falls within one base.

This clonotype originated in a man in his fifties or sixties who had recovered from COVID-19. This chain joins TRBV14 to TRBJ1-1; no confident D gene assignment can be made. The source material was peripheral blood. The CDR3 is CASSQDPVTEAFF. Here is the DNA: TGTGCCAGCAGCCAAGATCCTGTGACTGAAGCTTTCTTT.